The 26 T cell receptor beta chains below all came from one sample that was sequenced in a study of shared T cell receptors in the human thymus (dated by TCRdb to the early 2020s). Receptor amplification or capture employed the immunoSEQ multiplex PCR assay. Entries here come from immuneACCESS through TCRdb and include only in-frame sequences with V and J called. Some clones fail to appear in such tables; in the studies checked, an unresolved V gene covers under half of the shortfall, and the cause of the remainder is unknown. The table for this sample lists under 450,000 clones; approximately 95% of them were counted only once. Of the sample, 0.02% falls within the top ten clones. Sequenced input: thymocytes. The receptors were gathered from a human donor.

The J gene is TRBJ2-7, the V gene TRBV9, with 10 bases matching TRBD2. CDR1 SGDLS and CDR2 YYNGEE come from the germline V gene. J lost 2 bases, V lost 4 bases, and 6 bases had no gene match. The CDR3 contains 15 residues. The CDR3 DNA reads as TGTGCCAGCAGCTCCACAGCGGGAGGGGCCTACGAGCAGTACTTC. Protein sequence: CASSSTAGGAYEQYF.

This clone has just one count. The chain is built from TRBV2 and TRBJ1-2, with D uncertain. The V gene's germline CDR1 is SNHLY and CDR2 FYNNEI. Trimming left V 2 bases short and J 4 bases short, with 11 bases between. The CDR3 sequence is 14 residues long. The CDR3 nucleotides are TGTGCCAGCAGTGAAAGGCAGCCTCTCTATGGCTACACCTTC. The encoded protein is CASSERQPLYGYTF. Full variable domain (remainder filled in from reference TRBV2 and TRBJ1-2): EPEVTQTPSHQVTQMGQEVILRCVPISNHLYFYWYRQILGQKVEFLVSFYNNEISEKSEIFDDQFSVERPDGSNFTLKIRSTKLEDSAMYFCASSERQPLYGYTFGSGTRLTVV.

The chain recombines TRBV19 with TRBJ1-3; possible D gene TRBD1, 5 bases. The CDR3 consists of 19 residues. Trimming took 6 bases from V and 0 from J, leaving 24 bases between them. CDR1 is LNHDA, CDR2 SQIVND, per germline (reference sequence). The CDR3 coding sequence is TGTGCCAGTAGCCACGCGAACGGGAGCCCGGGGGGCTCTGGAAACACCATATATTTT. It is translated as CASSHANGSPGGSGNTIYF.

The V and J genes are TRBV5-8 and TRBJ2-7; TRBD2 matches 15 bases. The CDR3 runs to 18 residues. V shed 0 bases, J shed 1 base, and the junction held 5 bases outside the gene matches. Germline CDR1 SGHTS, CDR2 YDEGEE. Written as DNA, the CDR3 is TGTGCCAGCAGCTTGGAGGGACTAGCGGGAGGAGGGTCCTACGAGCAGTACTTC. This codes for CASSLEGLAGGGSYEQYF.

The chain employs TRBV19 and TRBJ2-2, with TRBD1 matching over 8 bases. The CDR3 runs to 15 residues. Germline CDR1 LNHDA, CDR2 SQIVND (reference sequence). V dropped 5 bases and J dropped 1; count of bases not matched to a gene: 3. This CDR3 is CASSDGQGNTGELFF. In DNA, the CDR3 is TGTGCCAGTAGTGACGGACAGGGGAACACCGGGGAGCTGTTTTTT.

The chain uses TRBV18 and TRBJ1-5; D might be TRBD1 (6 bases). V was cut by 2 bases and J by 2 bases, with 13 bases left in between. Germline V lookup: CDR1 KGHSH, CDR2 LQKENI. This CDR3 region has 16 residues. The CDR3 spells CASSPTTGRGNQPQHF. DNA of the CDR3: TGTGCCAGCTCACCAACGACAGGAAGAGGCAATCAGCCCCAGCATTTT.

The CDR3 spells CAWSGSTDTQYF. The DNA for the CDR3 is TGTGCCTGGAGCGGGAGCACAGATACGCAGTATTTT. The rearrangement joins TRBV30 to TRBJ2-3; unclear D gene. The V end lost 3 bases, the J end lost 0 bases, and 4 bases lay between the germline ends. The CDR3 spans 12 residues. Germline values: CDR1 GTSNPN, CDR2 SVGIG (reference sequence).

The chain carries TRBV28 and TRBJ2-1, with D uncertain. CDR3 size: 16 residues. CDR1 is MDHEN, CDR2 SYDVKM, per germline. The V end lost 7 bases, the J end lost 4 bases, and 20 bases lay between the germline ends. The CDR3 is CASTYKAAGSYNEQFF. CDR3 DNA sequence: TGTGCCAGCACCTACAAGGCGGCCGGTTCTTACAATGAGCAGTTCTTC.

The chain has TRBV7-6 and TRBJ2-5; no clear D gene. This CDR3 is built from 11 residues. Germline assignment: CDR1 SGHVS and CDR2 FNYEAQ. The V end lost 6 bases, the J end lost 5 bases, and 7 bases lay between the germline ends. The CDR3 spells CASSNMETQYF. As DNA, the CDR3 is TGTGCCAGCAGTAATATGGAGACCCAGTACTTC.

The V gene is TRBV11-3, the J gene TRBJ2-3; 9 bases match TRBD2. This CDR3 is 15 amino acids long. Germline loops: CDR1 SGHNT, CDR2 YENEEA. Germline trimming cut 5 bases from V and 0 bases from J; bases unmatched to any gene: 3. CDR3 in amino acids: CASSRSGSSTDTQYF. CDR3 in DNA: TGTGCCAGCAGCCGTAGCGGGAGTAGCACAGATACGCAGTATTTT.

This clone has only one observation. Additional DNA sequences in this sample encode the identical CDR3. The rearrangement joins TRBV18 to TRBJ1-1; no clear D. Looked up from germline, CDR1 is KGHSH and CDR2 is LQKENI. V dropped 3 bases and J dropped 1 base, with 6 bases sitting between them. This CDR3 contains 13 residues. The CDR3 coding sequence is TGTGCCAGCTCACCTCCGCGGAACACTGAAGCTTTCTTT. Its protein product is CASSPPRNTEAFF.

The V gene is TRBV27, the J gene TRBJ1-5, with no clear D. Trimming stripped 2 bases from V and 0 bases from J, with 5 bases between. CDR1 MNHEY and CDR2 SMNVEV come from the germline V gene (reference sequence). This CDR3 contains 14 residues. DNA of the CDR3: TGTGCCAGCAGTTTAACTTATAGCAATCAGCCCCAGCATTTT. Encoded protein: CASSLTYSNQPQHF.

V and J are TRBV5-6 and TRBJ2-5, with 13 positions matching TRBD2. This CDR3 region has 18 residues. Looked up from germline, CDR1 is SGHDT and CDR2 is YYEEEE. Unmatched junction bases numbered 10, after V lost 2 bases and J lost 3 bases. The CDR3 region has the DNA TGTGCCAGCAGCTTCCCCGGACTAGCGGGAGATAAGGAAGAGACCCAGTACTTC. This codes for CASSFPGLAGDKEETQYF.

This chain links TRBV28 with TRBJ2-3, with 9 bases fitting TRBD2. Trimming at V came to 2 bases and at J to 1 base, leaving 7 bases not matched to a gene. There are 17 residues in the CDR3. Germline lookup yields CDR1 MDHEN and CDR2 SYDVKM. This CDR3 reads CASSLAGGPAGTDTQYF. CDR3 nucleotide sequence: TGTGCCAGCAGTTTAGCGGGAGGGCCGGCGGGCACAGATACGCAGTATTTT.

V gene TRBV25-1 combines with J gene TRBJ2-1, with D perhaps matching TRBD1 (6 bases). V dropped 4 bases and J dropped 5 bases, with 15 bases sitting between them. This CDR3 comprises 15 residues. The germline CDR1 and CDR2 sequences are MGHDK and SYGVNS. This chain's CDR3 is CASSARDTGNNEQFF. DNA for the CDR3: TGTGCCAGCAGTGCCCGGGACACCGGAAACAATGAGCAGTTCTTC.

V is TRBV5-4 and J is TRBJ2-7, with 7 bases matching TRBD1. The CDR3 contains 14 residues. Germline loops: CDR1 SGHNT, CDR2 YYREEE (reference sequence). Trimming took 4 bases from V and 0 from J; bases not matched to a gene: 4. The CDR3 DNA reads TGTGCCAGCAGCCGAAACAGGGGCTCCTACGAGCAGTACTTC. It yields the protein CASSRNRGSYEQYF.

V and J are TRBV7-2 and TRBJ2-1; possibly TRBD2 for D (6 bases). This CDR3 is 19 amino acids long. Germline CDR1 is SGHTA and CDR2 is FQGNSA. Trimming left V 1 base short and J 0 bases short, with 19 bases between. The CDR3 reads CASSLGPLLAQSSYNEQFF. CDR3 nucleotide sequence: TGTGCCAGCAGCTTAGGGCCACTTCTAGCGCAGAGCTCCTACAATGAGCAGTTCTTC.

In DNA, the CDR3 is TGTGCCAGCAGCTTAGCCGGCAGAAACTATGGCTACACCTTC. Protein product: CASSLAGRNYGYTF. The chain recombines TRBV7-9 with TRBJ1-2; D not resolved. Germline V gene lookup returns CDR1 SEHNR and CDR2 FQNEAQ (reference sequence). The V end was cut by 0 bases, the J end by 2 bases, with 7 bases between. This CDR3 region has 14 residues.

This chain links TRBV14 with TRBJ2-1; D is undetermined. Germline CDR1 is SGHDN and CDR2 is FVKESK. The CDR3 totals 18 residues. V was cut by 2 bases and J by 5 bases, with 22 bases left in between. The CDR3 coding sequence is TGTGCCAGCAGCCAATGTCCTACTTTGGCGGCCCCCAACAATGAGCAGTTCTTC. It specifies CASSQCPTLAAPNNEQFF.

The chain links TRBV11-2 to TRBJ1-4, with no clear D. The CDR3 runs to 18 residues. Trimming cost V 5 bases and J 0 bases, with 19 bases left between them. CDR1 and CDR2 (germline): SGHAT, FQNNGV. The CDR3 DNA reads TGTGCCAGCAGCCCACGCGGTAGGCGGATCGCAACTAATGAAAAACTGTTTTTT. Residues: CASSPRGRRIATNEKLFF. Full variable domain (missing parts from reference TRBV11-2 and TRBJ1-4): EAGVAQSPRYKIIEKRQSVAFWCNPISGHATLYWYQQILGQGPKLLIQFQNNGVVDDSQLPKDRFSAERLKGVDSTLKIQPAKLEDSAVYLCASSPRGRRIATNEKLFFGSGTQLSVL.

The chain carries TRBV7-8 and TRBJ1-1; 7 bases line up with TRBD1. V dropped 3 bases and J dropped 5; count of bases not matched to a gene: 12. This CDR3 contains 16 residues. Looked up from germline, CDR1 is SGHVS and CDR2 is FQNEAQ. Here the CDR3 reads CASSFIRQGTSTEAFF. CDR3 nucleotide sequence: TGTGCCAGCAGCTTTATCAGACAGGGTACTAGTACTGAAGCTTTCTTT.

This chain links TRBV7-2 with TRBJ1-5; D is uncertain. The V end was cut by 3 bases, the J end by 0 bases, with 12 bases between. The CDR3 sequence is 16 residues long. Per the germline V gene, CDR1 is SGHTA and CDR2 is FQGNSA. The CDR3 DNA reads TGTGCCAGCAGCTTGATGCAGGACGATAGCAATCAGCCCCAGCATTTT. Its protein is CASSLMQDDSNQPQHF. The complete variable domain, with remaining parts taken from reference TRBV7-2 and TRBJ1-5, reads GAGVSQSPSNKVTEKGKDVELRCDPISGHTALYWYRQSLGQGLEFLIYFQGNSAPDKSGLPSDRFSAERTGGSVSTLTIQRTQQEDSAVYLCASSLMQDDSNQPQHFGDGTRLSIL.

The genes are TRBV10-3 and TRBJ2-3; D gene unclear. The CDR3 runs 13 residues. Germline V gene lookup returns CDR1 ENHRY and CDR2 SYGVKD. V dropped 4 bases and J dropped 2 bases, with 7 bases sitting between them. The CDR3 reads CAISAGHTDTQYF. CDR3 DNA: TGTGCCATCAGTGCGGGCCACACAGATACGCAGTATTTT.

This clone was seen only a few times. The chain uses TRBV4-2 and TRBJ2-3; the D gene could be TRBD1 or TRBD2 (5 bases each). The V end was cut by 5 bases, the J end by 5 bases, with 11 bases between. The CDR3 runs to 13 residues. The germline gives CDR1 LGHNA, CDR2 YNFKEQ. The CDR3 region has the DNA TGTGCCAGCAGCTCGGGACCGCAAGATACGCAGTATTTT. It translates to CASSSGPQDTQYF.

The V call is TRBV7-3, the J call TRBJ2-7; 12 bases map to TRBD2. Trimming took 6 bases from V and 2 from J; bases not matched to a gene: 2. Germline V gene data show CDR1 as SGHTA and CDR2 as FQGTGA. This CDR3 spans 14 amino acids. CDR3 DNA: TGTGCCAGCAGACGGACTAGCGGGACCTACGAGCAGTACTTC. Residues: CASRRTSGTYEQYF.

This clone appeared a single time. This chain's CDR3 is CASSQSGANVLTF. The CDR3 DNA reads TGTGCCAGCAGCCAATCTGGGGCCAACGTCCTGACTTTC. The J gene is TRBJ2-6, the V gene TRBV14; D ambiguous. V dropped 2 bases and J dropped 1 base, with 0 bases sitting between them. The CDR3 is 13 residues long. Germline V gene data show CDR1 as SGHDN and CDR2 as FVKESK.